This TCR beta chain appears in the sequencing data of a study of cytomegalovirus exposure and HLA in healthy donors. A multiplex PCR was run with 60 Vbeta primers and 13 Jbeta primers. Original handling: A follow-up analysis tallied 73 million or so unique TCR beta chains, roughly 11 million shared. Data came from immunoSEQ multiplex PCR; TCRdb stores just in-frame clones and leaves some out. Clone size and the V and J calls come from that table; the DNA yielded D and trimming. The profile shows fewer than 250,000 clones, 70% to 80% of them singletons. The TCR originated in a middle-aged man in good health and CMV-seronegative. The source material was PBMCs.

CDR3 bases: TGTGCCAGCAGCCCGAGAGGAAACCAAGAGACCCAGTACTTC. Residues: CASSPRGNQETQYF. The chain carries TRBV5-4 and TRBJ2-5; D gene unclear. This CDR3 comprises 14 residues. Per the germline V gene, CDR1 is SGHNT and CDR2 is YYREEE (reference sequence). Trimming removed 4 bases from V and 0 bases from J, with 10 bases in between.